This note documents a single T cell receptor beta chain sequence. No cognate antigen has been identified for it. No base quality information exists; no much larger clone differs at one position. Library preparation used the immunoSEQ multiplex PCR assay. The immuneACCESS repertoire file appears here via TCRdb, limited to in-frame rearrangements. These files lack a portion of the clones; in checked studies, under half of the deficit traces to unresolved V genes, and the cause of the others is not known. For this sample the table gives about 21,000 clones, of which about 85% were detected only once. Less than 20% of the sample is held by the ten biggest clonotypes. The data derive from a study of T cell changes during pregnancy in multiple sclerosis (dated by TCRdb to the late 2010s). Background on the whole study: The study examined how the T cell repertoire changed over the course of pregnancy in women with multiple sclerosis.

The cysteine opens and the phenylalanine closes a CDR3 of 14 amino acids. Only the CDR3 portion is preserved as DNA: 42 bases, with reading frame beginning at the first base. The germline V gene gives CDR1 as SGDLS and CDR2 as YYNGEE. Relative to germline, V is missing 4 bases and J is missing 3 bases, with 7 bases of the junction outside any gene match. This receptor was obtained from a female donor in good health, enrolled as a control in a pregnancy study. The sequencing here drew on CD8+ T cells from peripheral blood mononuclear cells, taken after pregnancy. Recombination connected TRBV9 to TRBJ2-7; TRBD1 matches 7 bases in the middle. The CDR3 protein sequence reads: CASSPGTVSYEQYF. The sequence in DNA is TGTGCCAGCAGCCCCGGGACAGTGAGCTACGAGCAGTACTTC.